This paragraph reports one TCR beta chain. Germline CDR1 LNHDA, CDR2 SQIVND (reference sequence). The CDR3 has 14 residues. Trimming removed 8 bases at V and 3 bases at J, with 14 bases between. These data originate in a study of blood T cell repertoires in COVID-19. The overall study: The origin of the acute and convalescent COVID-19 samples was the United States, Italy and Spain. From T cells, B-cell-depleted T cells, or PBMCs came the material, which was cDNA or gDNA.

Assay used: immunoSEQ multiplex PCR; TCRdb lists only in-frame clones, some missing. The sample comprises 330,000 or so clones, 80% to 90% of which are singletons, and 5% to 6% rests with the top ten. Clinical histories supplied by participants themselves formed the basis of cohort assignment. Symptom resolution, clearance, or two negative PCRs marked the recovered donors of Cohort 3. Sequenced sample: PBMCs or T cells enriched from blood (not recorded which). This clonotype was obtained from a man in his thirties or forties who had recovered from COVID-19. V is TRBV19 and J is TRBJ2-1, with D possibly matching TRBD1 (5 bases). The CDR3 DNA reads as TGTGCCAGTCAAAGTTGGGGCCACTACAATGAGCAGTTCTTC. This codes for CASQSWGHYNEQFF.